This TCR beta chain comes out of a study of shared clonotypes between healthy human individuals. Germline CDR1 SGHRS, CDR2 YFSETQ. This CDR3 comprises 14 residues. Trimming cost V 4 bases and J 7 bases; bases outside gene matches: 8. TCRdb's copy holds only in-frame clones and misses some; the assay was immunoSEQ multiplex PCR. The table includes over a million clones, about four fifths detected once. The sample taken for sequencing was memory CD4+ T cells from PBMCs. Noted subset: CD45RA-negative fraction. The rearrangement joins TRBV5-1 to TRBJ2-1; 7 positions agree with TRBD2. The TCR originated in a young man in good health. Some clones in this sample may be carry-over from other donors' samples. The CDR3 coding sequence is TGCGCCAGCAGCGGCGGGAGTGGTGGGAATGAGCAGTTCTTC. Residues: CASSGGSGGNEQFF.